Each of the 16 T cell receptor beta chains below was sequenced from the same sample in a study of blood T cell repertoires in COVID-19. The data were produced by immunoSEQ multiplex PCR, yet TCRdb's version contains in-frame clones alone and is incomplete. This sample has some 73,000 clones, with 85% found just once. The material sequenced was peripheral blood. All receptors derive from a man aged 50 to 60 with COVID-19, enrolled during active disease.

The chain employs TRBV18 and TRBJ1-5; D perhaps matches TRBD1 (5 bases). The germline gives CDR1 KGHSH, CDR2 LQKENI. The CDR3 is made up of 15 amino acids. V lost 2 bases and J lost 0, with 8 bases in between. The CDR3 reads CASSPAGHSNQPQHF. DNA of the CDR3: TGTGCCAGCTCACCAGCCGGACATAGCAATCAGCCCCAGCATTTT.

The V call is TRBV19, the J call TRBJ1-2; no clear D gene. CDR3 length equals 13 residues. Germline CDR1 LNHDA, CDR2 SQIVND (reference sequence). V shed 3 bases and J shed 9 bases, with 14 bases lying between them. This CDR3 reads CASSMRTGVSYTF. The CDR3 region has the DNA TGTGCCAGTAGTATGCGGACGGGAGTAAGCTACACCTTC.

The CDR3 sequence: CASSPGQGGWEQYF. The CDR3 bases are TGTGCCAGCAGCCCGGGACAGGGCGGTTGGGAGCAGTACTTC. The chain is built from TRBV11-2 and TRBJ2-7; 9 bases agree with TRBD1. This CDR3 contains 14 residues. CDR1 and CDR2 (germline): SGHAT, FQNNGV. V lost 5 bases, J lost 7 bases, and 9 bases stayed unmatched.

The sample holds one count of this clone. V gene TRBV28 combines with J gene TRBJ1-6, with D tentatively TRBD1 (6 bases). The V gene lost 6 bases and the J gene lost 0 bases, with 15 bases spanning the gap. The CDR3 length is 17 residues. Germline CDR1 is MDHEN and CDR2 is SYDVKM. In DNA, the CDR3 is TGTGCCAGCAGCCCCGGGACAACGGACTCCTATAATTCACCCCTCCACTTT. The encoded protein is CASSPGTTDSYNSPLHF.

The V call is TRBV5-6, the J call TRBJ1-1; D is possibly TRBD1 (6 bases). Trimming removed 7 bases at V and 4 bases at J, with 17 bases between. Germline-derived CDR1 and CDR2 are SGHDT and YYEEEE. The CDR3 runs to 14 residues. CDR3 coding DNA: TGTGCCAGCCGCAGCAGGGGAAGGGGCACTGAAGCTTTCTTT. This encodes CASRSRGRGTEAFF.

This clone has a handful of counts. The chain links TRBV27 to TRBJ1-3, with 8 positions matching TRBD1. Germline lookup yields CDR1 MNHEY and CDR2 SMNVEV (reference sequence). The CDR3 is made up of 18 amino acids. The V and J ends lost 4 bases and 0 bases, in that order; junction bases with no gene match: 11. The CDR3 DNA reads TGTGCCAGCAGTTCATATTCCCGGGACAGGAACTCTGGAAACACCATATATTTT. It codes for CASSSYSRDRNSGNTIYF.

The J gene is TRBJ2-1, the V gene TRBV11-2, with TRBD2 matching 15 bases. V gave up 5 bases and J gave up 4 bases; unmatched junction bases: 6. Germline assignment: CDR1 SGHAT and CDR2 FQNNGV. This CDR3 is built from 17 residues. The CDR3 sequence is CASSPGLAGGRYNEQFF. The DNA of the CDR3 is TGTGCCAGCAGCCCGGGACTAGCGGGAGGCAGGTACAATGAGCAGTTCTTC.

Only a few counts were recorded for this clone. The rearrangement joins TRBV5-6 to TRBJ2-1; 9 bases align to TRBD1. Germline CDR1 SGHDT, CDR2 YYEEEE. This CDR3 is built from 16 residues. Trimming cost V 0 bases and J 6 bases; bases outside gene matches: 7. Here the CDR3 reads CASSLAWDREGNEQFF. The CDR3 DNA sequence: TGTGCCAGCAGCTTGGCCTGGGACAGGGAGGGCAATGAGCAGTTCTTC.

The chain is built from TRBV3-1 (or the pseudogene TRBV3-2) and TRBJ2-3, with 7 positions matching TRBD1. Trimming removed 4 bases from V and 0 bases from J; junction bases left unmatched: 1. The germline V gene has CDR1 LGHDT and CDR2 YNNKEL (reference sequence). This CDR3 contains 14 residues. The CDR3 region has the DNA TGTGCCAGCAGCCGGGACAGCAGCACAGATACGCAGTATTTT. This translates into CASSRDSSTDTQYF.

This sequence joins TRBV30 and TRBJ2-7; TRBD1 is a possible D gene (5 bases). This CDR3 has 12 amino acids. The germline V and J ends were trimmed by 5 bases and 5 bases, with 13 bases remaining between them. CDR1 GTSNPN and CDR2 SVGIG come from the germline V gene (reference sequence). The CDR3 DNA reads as TGTGCCTGGCATTTGGACAAAGACGAGCAGTACTTC. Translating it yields CAWHLDKDEQYF. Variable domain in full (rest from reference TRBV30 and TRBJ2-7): SQTIHQWPATLVQPVGSPLSLECTVEGTSNPNLYWYRQAAGRGLQLLFYSVGIGQISSEVPQNLSASRPQDRQFILSSKKLLLSDSGFYLCAWHLDKDEQYFGPGTRLTVT.

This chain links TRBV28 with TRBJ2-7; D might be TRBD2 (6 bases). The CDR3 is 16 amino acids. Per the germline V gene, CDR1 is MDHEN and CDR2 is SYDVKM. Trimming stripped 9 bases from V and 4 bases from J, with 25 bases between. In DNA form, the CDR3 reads TGTGCCAGTTTTCCCCTGAGGGGCGGGATCGGGTACGAGCAGTACTTC. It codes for CASFPLRGGIGYEQYF. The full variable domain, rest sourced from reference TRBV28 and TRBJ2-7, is DVKVTQSSRYLVKRTGEKVFLECVQDMDHENMFWYRQDPGLGLRLIYFSYDVKMKEKGDIPEGYSVSREKKERFSLILESASTNQTSMYLCASFPLRGGIGYEQYFGPGTRLTVT.

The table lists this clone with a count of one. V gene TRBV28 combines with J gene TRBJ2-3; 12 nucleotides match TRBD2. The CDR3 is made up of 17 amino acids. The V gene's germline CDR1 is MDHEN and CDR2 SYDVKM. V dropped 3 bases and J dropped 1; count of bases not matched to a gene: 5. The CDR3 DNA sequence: TGTGCCAGCAGTTTCCGGACTAGCGGGGAACGCACAGATACGCAGTATTTT. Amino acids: CASSFRTSGERTDTQYF.

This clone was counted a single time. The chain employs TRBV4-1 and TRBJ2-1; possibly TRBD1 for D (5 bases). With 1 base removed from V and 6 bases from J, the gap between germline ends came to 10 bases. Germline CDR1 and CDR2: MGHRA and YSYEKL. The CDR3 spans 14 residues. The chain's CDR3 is CASSQGSRANEQFF. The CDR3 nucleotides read TGCGCCAGCAGCCAAGGAAGCAGGGCCAATGAGCAGTTCTTC.

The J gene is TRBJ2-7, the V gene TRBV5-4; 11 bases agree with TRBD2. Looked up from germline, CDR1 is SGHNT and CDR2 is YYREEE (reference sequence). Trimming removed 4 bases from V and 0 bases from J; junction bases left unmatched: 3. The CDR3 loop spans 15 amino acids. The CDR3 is CASSGLAGGSYEQYF. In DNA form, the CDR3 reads TGTGCCAGCAGCGGTCTAGCGGGAGGCTCCTACGAGCAGTACTTC.

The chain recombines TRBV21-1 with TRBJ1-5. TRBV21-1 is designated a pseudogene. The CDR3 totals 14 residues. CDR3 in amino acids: CASSRGRSNQPQHF. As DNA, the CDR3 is TGTGCCAGCAGCAGAGGCAGAAGCAATCAGCCCCAGCATTTT.

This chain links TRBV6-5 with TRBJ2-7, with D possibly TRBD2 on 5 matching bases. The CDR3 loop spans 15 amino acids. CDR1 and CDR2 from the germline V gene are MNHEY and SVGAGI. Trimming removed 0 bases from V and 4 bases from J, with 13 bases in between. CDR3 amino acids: CASSYSGGGEYEQYF. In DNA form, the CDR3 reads TGTGCCAGCAGTTACTCAGGAGGAGGAGAATACGAGCAGTACTTC.